The 24 T cell receptor beta chains below were found in one sample sequenced in a study of T-cell reconstitution after alpha-beta-depleted transplantation in children (TCRdb year 2016). The treatment or condition label, as the study defines it: allogeneic hematopoietic cell transplantation with graft depleted of TCRalphabeta T cells and CD19 B cells. Library creation used PCR. This sample was sequenced with an Illumina HiSeq 2500. Molecular barcoding was employed in the preparation of TCR libraries, with unique molecular identifiers being used to normalize TCRbeta repertoire quantification. In TCRdb, the public reads were trimmed at Q25 with fastp and aligned with MiXCR, with productive beta chains retained. Under each unique CDR3 protein, matching rows form one entry showing the most common genes and DNA. This sample holds 100,000 to 130,000 distinct CDR3 sequences; about 6.4% were observed only once. The top ten constitute approximately 23% of the sample.

Sequencing used PBMCs, mostly from graft donor cells, obtained 360 days after TCRalphabeta/CD19-depleted stem cell transplant. These receptors were obtained from a male patient between 2 and 10 years old who had a stem cell transplant for acute lymphoblastic leukemia, so the T cells may come from the graft donor.

J is TRBJ2-7 and V is TRBV27, with 11 bases matching TRBD2. The CDR3 extends over 14 amino acids. Per the germline V gene, CDR1 is MNHEY and CDR2 is SMNVEV (reference sequence). V lost 5 bases to trimming and J lost 4 bases; unmatched junction nucleotides: 4. CDR3 sequence (DNA): TGTGCCAGCAGTATAGCGGGAGGGGGGTACGAGCAGTACTTC. Translated, it gives CASSIAGGGYEQYF.

This clonotype was detected many times. The chain recombines TRBV7-6 with TRBJ1-5; possibly TRBD1 for D (5 bases). In germline, CDR1 is SGHVS, CDR2 FNYEAQ. The V end lost 8 bases, the J end lost 0 bases, and 14 bases lay between the germline ends. This CDR3 comprises 15 residues. CDR3 protein: CASGGLPNSNQPQHF. The CDR3 nucleotides read TGTGCCAGCGGGGGACTTCCTAATAGCAATCAGCCCCAGCATTTT.

In this sample, this clonotype turned up many times. This chain connects TRBV10-3 to TRBJ2-1; no definite D call. The germline V gene encodes CDR1 ENHRY and CDR2 SYGVKD. Trimming cost V 0 bases and J 6 bases, with 6 bases left between them. The CDR3 has 13 residues. The CDR3 is CAISESWGNEQFF. In DNA form, the CDR3 reads TGTGCCATCAGTGAGTCGTGGGGCAATGAGCAGTTCTTC.

The chain is built from TRBV14 and TRBJ2-2; 9 bases line up with TRBD1. The germline V gene encodes CDR1 SGHDN and CDR2 FVKESK. V was clipped by 5 bases and J by 7 bases; unmatched bases: 5. CDR3 size: 14 residues. CDR3 in DNA: TGTGCCAGCAGCGCGGACAGGGGTGGCGGGGAGCTGTTTTTT. It yields the protein CASSADRGGGELFF.

There are many counts of this clonotype. This rearrangement joins TRBV12-3 or TRBV12-4 to TRBJ1-6, with D possibly being TRBD1 (5 bases). Trimming left V 3 bases short and J 7 bases short, with 7 bases between. The CDR3 has 13 amino acids. The CDR3 here is CASSLGQNSPLHF. The CDR3 DNA reads TGTGCCAGCAGTTTGGGGCAGAATTCACCCCTCCACTTT.

To note about this clonotype: This may be a read error: a much more frequent sequence differs by one nucleotide. The chain combines TRBV29-1 with TRBJ1-4; the D gene is possibly TRBD1 (5 bases). CDR3 length equals 13 residues. Per the germline V gene, CDR1 is SQVTM and CDR2 is ANQGSEA. CDR3 loop: CSVAGGENGKLFF. The CDR3 DNA is TGCAGCGTTGCGGGGGGTGAGAATGGAAAACTGTTTTTT.

This clonotype was detected only a few times. This chain uses TRBV11-2 with TRBJ2-2; 7 nucleotides match TRBD2. The CDR3 totals 19 residues. J lost 3 bases, V lost 2 bases, and 15 bases had no gene match. Germline CDR1 reads SGHAT; CDR2 reads FQNNGV. The CDR3 reads CASSLYPHLAGEDTGELFF. The CDR3 coding sequence is TGTGCCAGCAGCTTATACCCCCACCTGGCGGGAGAAGACACCGGGGAGCTGTTTTTT.

This clonotype was observed at least ten times. The V and J genes are TRBV12-3 or TRBV12-4 and TRBJ2-1; TRBD1 might be the D (5 bases). The CDR3 spans 16 residues. V shed 7 bases and J shed 4 bases, with 20 bases lying between them. DNA for the CDR3: TGTGCCAGCACCCAATTAATAAAAAGGGGATACAATGAGCAGTTCTTC. This codes for CASTQLIKRGYNEQFF.

A few counts support this clonotype. The genes are TRBV27 and TRBJ2-3; 10 bases match TRBD2. Germline assignment: CDR1 MNHEY and CDR2 SMNVEV (reference sequence). There are 16 residues in the CDR3. Trimming at V came to 5 bases and at J to 4 bases, leaving 9 bases not matched to a gene. The CDR3 coding sequence is TGTGCCAGCAGTCCTTCAGCGGGGGGGCGCGCAGATACGCAGTATTTT. Translated: CASSPSAGGRADTQYF.

In its sample, this clonotype was seen a few times. The chain is built from TRBV18 and TRBJ2-7; D remains unclear. The V gene's germline CDR1 is KGHSH and CDR2 LQKENI. V shed 2 bases and J shed 2 bases, with 7 bases lying between them. CDR3 length: 13 amino acids. CDR3 sequence (DNA): TGTGCCAGCTCACCAGGCAGCCCCTACGAGCAGTACTTC. Protein product: CASSPGSPYEQYF.

This clonotype was recorded only once. A read error may explain this, as a much larger clone is one base away. The rearrangement links TRBV5-1 to TRBJ2-3, with D unclear. Germline V gene data show CDR1 as SGHRS and CDR2 as YFSETQ. This CDR3 comprises 15 residues. V lost 4 bases to trimming and J lost 7 bases, with 19 bases between them. The CDR3: CASSAGSKDQNTQYF. CDR3 nucleotide sequence: TGCGCCAGCAGCGCTGGTTCCAAGGATCAGAATACGCAGTATTTT. The whole variable domain, remainder taken from reference TRBV5-1 and TRBJ2-3, is KAGVTQTPRYLIKTRGQQVTLSCSPISGHRSVSWYQQTPGQGLQFLFEYFSETQRNKGNFPGRFSGRQFSNSRSEMNVSTLELGDSALYLCASSAGSKDQNTQYFGPGTRLTVL.

This clonotype has a handful of counts. The chain links TRBV20-1 to TRBJ2-7, with TRBD2 identical over 11 bases. This CDR3 spans 19 amino acids. CDR1 DFQATT and CDR2 SNEGSKA come from the germline V gene (reference sequence). With V trimmed by 5 bases and J by 3 bases, 21 bases remained unmatched. The CDR3 sequence is CSASRLTSGTQLGDYEQYF. The CDR3 DNA reads TGCAGTGCTTCTCGCTTGACTAGCGGGACGCAGTTGGGGGACTACGAGCAGTACTTC.

The CDR3 DNA reads as TGTGCCAGTAGTATCCCCCCTGGGGGAGGTGCTTCACCCCTCCACTTT. As protein: CASSIPPGGGASPLHF. This chain uses TRBV19 with TRBJ1-6; TRBD1 is a possible D gene (5 bases). Trimming took 3 bases from V and 9 from J, leaving 18 bases between them. The CDR3 runs 16 residues. CDR1 and CDR2 (germline): LNHDA, SQIVND (reference sequence).

This clonotype was seen many times. The J gene is TRBJ2-2, the V gene TRBV2, with 7 bases identical to TRBD1. This CDR3 is built from 16 residues. Germline V gene lookup returns CDR1 SNHLY and CDR2 FYNNEI. Trimming removed 4 bases from V and 2 bases from J; junction bases left unmatched: 7. This chain's CDR3 is CASSATGPLNTGELFF. CDR3 in DNA: TGTGCCAGCAGTGCGACAGGGCCCCTCAACACCGGGGAGCTGTTTTTT.

This clonotype was observed a few times. The V and J genes are TRBV5-6 and TRBJ1-6; D is unresolved. Trimming took 0 bases from V and 3 from J, leaving 7 bases between them. Germline V gives CDR1 SGHDT, CDR2 YYEEEE. The CDR3 consists of 15 residues. The CDR3 sequence: CASSLGGNYNSPLHF. CDR3 coding DNA: TGTGCCAGCAGCTTGGGAGGGAACTATAATTCACCCCTCCACTTT.

In its sample, this clonotype was seen a few times. The chain couples TRBV6-5 to TRBJ2-3; D is ambiguous. This CDR3 is 15 amino acids long. Germline CDR1 reads MNHEY; CDR2 reads SVGAGI. V was trimmed by 0 bases and J by 6 bases, leaving 13 bases between them. CDR3 nucleotide sequence: TGTGCCAGCAGTTACTCGAGGCTAGTTTCGGATACGCAGTATTTT. This encodes CASSYSRLVSDTQYF.

This clonotype was observed many times. The chain uses TRBV6-5 and TRBJ2-7, with 8 bases identical to TRBD2. The CDR3 is 15 amino acids. The J segment lost 6 bases and the V segment lost 2 bases, leaving 9 bases of the junction unmatched. The germline gives CDR1 MNHEY, CDR2 SVGAGI. The CDR3 reads CASSYTSGLSAEQYF. CDR3 nucleotides: TGTGCCAGCAGTTACACTAGCGGACTCTCCGCCGAGCAGTACTTC.

This clonotype has a count of ten or more. The gene calls are TRBV29-1 and TRBJ1-1, with D possibly being TRBD1 (6 bases). CDR1 is SQVTM and CDR2 is ANQGSEA in the germline V gene. Trimming shortened V by 4 bases and J by 2 bases, and 11 bases separated the two germline ends. The CDR3 contains 13 residues. This CDR3 reads CSVGRGKNTEAFF. DNA for the CDR3: TGCAGCGTTGGGAGGGGGAAAAACACTGAAGCTTTCTTT.

The chain uses TRBV7-9 and TRBJ1-6; 9 bases agree with TRBD1. V gave up 6 bases and J gave up 3 bases; unmatched junction bases: 6. The CDR3 loop spans 16 amino acids. CDR1 is SEHNR, CDR2 FQNEAQ, per germline (reference sequence). CDR3 sequence: CASSSDRGLYNSPLHF. In DNA form, the CDR3 reads TGTGCCAGCAGTTCGGACAGGGGCCTCTATAATTCACCCCTCCACTTT.

This clonotype occurred many times. The chain uses TRBV11-2 and TRBJ2-3; D may match TRBD1 or TRBD2 (5 bases each). The CDR3 totals 15 residues. Trimming took off 3 bases at V and 5 bases at J, with 15 bases between the two ends. CDR1 SGHAT and CDR2 FQNNGV come from the germline V gene. In DNA, the CDR3 is TGTGCCAGCAGCTTTTGGGAGACAGTACGAGATACGCAGTATTTT. Amino acid sequence: CASSFWETVRDTQYF.

The sample holds many counts of this clonotype. Here the CDR3 DNA reads TGTGCCACCACTACCGGGACAGTCTACGAGCAGTACTTC. Translating gives CATTTGTVYEQYF. The chain employs TRBV24-1 and TRBJ2-7; 7 bases map to TRBD1. The CDR3 has 13 residues. The junction had 6 bases not matched to a gene; V was cut back by 8 bases and J by 3 bases. CDR1 is KGHDR, CDR2 SFDVKD, per germline.

This clonotype occurred many times. This chain uses TRBV6-2 or TRBV6-3 with TRBJ2-3; D is unclear. Between the trimmed V and J ends, which lost 6 bases and 2 bases, there was a span of 6 bases. Germline CDR1 reads MNHEY; CDR2 reads SVGEGT. The CDR3 is made up of 12 amino acids. The CDR3 DNA is TGTGCCAGCAGGAGCGTCACAGATACGCAGTATTTT. This translates into CASRSVTDTQYF.

This clonotype was found many times. The rearrangement uses TRBV12-3 or TRBV12-4 and TRBJ2-1; D possibly uses TRBD1 or TRBD2 (7 bases each). The CDR3 contains 15 residues. Trimming shortened V by 2 bases and J by 6 bases, and 14 bases separated the two germline ends. CDR3 sequence (DNA): TGTGCCAGCAGTTTACGGGGGGAGGGGGCCAATGAGCAGTTCTTC. Residues: CASSLRGEGANEQFF.

DNA of the CDR3: TGTGCCAGAAGCCGGGACAGGGGAACAGCTTCACCCCTCCACTTT. This sequence encodes CARSRDRGTASPLHF. The chain links TRBV5-3 to TRBJ1-6, with 10 bases fitting TRBD1. Being an ORF, TRBV5-3 has a function that is uncertain. The CDR3 is 15 amino acids. V dropped 4 bases and J dropped 9; count of bases not matched to a gene: 7.